The rows below give T cell receptor beta chains drawn from one sample of a study of blood T cell repertoires in COVID-19. Measured with immunoSEQ multiplex PCR; TCRdb has only the in-frame clones, and not every one. The table includes 50,000 to 70,000 clones, 84% detected once. Sequencing was done on a sample of peripheral blood. The origin of the receptors is a man of 80 years or more with COVID-19, enrolled during active disease. CDR3s include the opening cysteine and the closing phenylalanine or tryptophan. The order of the fields is D gene, V gene, J gene, clone size, CDR3 DNA, CDR3 protein. A D gene is named only where the DNA matches it firmly. Only part of the rows carry a size: once, few, many, or a class if the clone is expanded.

D gene: NA; V gene: TRBV11-3; J gene: TRBJ2-5; clone size: few; CDR3 DNA: TGTGCCAGCAGCTTAGGAGGTTTTGAGACCCAGTACTTC; CDR3 protein: CASSLGGFETQYF
D gene: TRBD1; V gene: TRBV28; J gene: TRBJ1-2; clone size: NA; CDR3 DNA: TGTGCCAGCAGCCCTGGGACAGTGCCCACCTTC; CDR3 protein: CASSPGTVPTF
D gene: NA; V gene: TRBV20-1; J gene: TRBJ2-5; clone size: few; CDR3 DNA: TGCAGTGCTAGGGACAAGAGAACCCAGTACTTC; CDR3 protein: CSARDKRTQYF
D gene: TRBD2; V gene: TRBV10-3; J gene: TRBJ2-1; clone size: NA; CDR3 DNA: TGTGCCATCAGTGAGTCACAACTAGCGGGAATTCGTAGCGGCAATGAGCAGTTCTTC; CDR3 protein: CAISESQLAGIRSGNEQFF
D gene: TRBD1; V gene: TRBV6-5; J gene: TRBJ1-1; clone size: NA; CDR3 DNA: TGTGCCAGCAGTTTGCGGGACAGTGGACAAACTGAAGCTTTCTTT; CDR3 protein: CASSLRDSGQTEAFF
D gene: TRBD1; V gene: TRBV28; J gene: TRBJ1-5; clone size: NA; CDR3 DNA: TGTGCCAGCAGTTTCGTTGGACAGGGAAATCAGCCCCAGCATTTT; CDR3 protein: CASSFVGQGNQPQHF
D gene: NA; V gene: TRBV5-6; J gene: TRBJ2-3; clone size: NA; CDR3 DNA: TGTGCCAGCAGCTTCAACGGTTGGTTGACAGATACGCAGTATTTT; CDR3 protein: CASSFNGWLTDTQYF
D gene: TRBD1; V gene: TRBV7-6; J gene: TRBJ1-2; clone size: few; CDR3 DNA: TGTGCCAGCAGCACAGGGACAGGGGGCGTGGGTGGCTACACCTTC; CDR3 protein: CASSTGTGGVGGYTF
D gene: NA; V gene: TRBV30; J gene: TRBJ1-2; clone size: few; CDR3 DNA: TGTGCCTGGAGTCGAGGCGGGGCCGCGAATGGCTACACCTTC; CDR3 protein: CAWSRGGAANGYTF
D gene: TRBD1; V gene: TRBV24-1; J gene: TRBJ2-5; clone size: NA; CDR3 DNA: TGTGCCACCAGTGATACTACACAGGGGAAAGAGACCCAGTACTTC; CDR3 protein: CATSDTTQGKETQYF
D gene: NA; V gene: TRBV5-1; J gene: TRBJ1-1; clone size: NA; CDR3 DNA: TGCGCCAGCACCGTCGTCGGGGGAGTTGACACTGAAGCTTTCTTT; CDR3 protein: CASTVVGGVDTEAFF
D gene: NA; V gene: TRBV18; J gene: TRBJ1-6; clone size: NA; CDR3 DNA: TGTGCCAGCTCACTCTCCGGGTCGATTAATTCACCCCTCCACTTT; CDR3 protein: CASSLSGSINSPLHF
D gene: NA; V gene: TRBV7-6; J gene: TRBJ1-4; clone size: NA; CDR3 DNA: TGTGCCAGCAGCTACAGAACTAATGAAAAACTGTTTTTT; CDR3 protein: CASSYRTNEKLFF
D gene: NA; V gene: TRBV6-4; J gene: TRBJ2-5; clone size: few; CDR3 DNA: TGTGCCAGCAGTGACCATCCAGGGTTTCAAGAGACCCAGTACTTC; CDR3 protein: CASSDHPGFQETQYF
D gene: TRBD1; V gene: TRBV4-3; J gene: TRBJ1-1; clone size: NA; CDR3 DNA: TGCGCCAGCAGGGACAGGGGGGTTAACACTGAAGCTTTCTTT; CDR3 protein: CASRDRGVNTEAFF
D gene: TRBD1; V gene: TRBV28; J gene: TRBJ1-5; clone size: NA; CDR3 DNA: TGTGCCAGCAGTTTTTGGGGACAGTCTAATCAGCCCCAGCATTTT; CDR3 protein: CASSFWGQSNQPQHF
D gene: TRBD1; V gene: TRBV19; J gene: TRBJ1-1; clone size: NA; CDR3 DNA: TGTGCCAGTACCCTCGGGCCAGGGGGATTGGACACTGAAGCTTTCTTT; CDR3 protein: CASTLGPGGLDTEAFF
D gene: TRBD1; V gene: TRBV24-1; J gene: TRBJ1-2; clone size: NA; CDR3 DNA: TGTGCCACCAGTGATGCCGGGACAGGGGAATTCTATGGCTACACCTTC; CDR3 protein: CATSDAGTGEFYGYTF
D gene: NA; V gene: TRBV7-9; J gene: TRBJ1-1; clone size: NA; CDR3 DNA: TGTGCCAGCAGCTTAGATTCGGCGGGGTTGGGGACTGAAGCTTTCTTT; CDR3 protein: CASSLDSAGLGTEAFF
D gene: NA; V gene: TRBV12-3/TRBV12-4; J gene: TRBJ1-2; clone size: NA; CDR3 DNA: TGTGCCAGCAGTCGCGGGGTGTATGGCTACACCTTC; CDR3 protein: CASSRGVYGYTF
D gene: NA; V gene: TRBV3-1/TRBV3-2; J gene: TRBJ1-2; clone size: once; CDR3 DNA: TGTGCCAGCAGCCAAGATGTGGGGGGGGTAGGCTACACCTTC; CDR3 protein: CASSQDVGGVGYTF
D gene: NA; V gene: TRBV6-1; J gene: TRBJ1-1; clone size: NA; CDR3 DNA: TGTGCCAGCAGCGAAAGAGTGGGGCGCCGGGTTGGCACTGAAGCTTTCTTT; CDR3 protein: CASSERVGRRVGTEAFF
D gene: NA; V gene: TRBV6-5; J gene: TRBJ2-2; clone size: NA; CDR3 DNA: TGTGCCAGCAGCGAGGGACACTACACCGGGGAGCTGTTTTTT; CDR3 protein: CASSEGHYTGELFF
D gene: NA; V gene: TRBV29-1; J gene: TRBJ2-3; clone size: NA; CDR3 DNA: TGCAGCGTCGCAACCGGGACAACCGTCGACACAGATACGCAGTATTTT; CDR3 protein: CSVATGTTVDTDTQYF
D gene: NA; V gene: TRBV5-4; J gene: TRBJ1-2; clone size: NA; CDR3 DNA: TGTGCCAGCAGCTTGGAGTCAGCGCTTAACTATGGCTACACCTTC; CDR3 protein: CASSLESALNYGYTF
D gene: TRBD1; V gene: TRBV7-2; J gene: TRBJ2-5; clone size: NA; CDR3 DNA: TGTGCCAGCAGCCCCCAGGGGGCCCAGTACTTC; CDR3 protein: CASSPQGAQYF
D gene: TRBD1; V gene: TRBV7-8; J gene: TRBJ1-1; clone size: few; CDR3 DNA: TGTGCCAGCAGCCTAGGACAGGGGGCCGGTGAAGCTTTCTTT; CDR3 protein: CASSLGQGAGEAFF
D gene: NA; V gene: TRBV19; J gene: TRBJ1-1; clone size: NA; CDR3 DNA: TGTGCCAGTAGTATCGCGAGCACTGAAGCTTTCTTT; CDR3 protein: CASSIASTEAFF
D gene: NA; V gene: TRBV12-3/TRBV12-4; J gene: TRBJ1-2; clone size: NA; CDR3 DNA: TGTGCCAGCAGTTTAAGGGGTCACGGCTACACCTTC; CDR3 protein: CASSLRGHGYTF
D gene: NA; V gene: TRBV5-1; J gene: TRBJ2-7; clone size: NA; CDR3 DNA: TGCGCCAGCAGCAATCAGGGGAACTACGAGCAGTACTTC; CDR3 protein: CASSNQGNYEQYF
D gene: TRBD1; V gene: TRBV28; J gene: TRBJ1-1; clone size: NA; CDR3 DNA: TGTGCCAGCAGGACAGGGGGCGGTGGGACTGAAGCTTTCTTT; CDR3 protein: CASRTGGGGTEAFF
D gene: TRBD1; V gene: TRBV27; J gene: TRBJ1-2; clone size: NA; CDR3 DNA: TGTGCCAGCAGTGGGGGGGGGACAGGGGACTATGGCTACACCTTC; CDR3 protein: CASSGGGTGDYGYTF
D gene: NA; V gene: TRBV5-1; J gene: TRBJ1-1; clone size: once; CDR3 DNA: TGCGCCAGCAGCTTCGGGGGGGTCACTGAAGCTTTCTTT; CDR3 protein: CASSFGGVTEAFF
D gene: TRBD1; V gene: TRBV29-1; J gene: TRBJ1-1; clone size: few; CDR3 DNA: TGCAGCGCGAGAACAGGGGGCACTGAAGCTTTCTTT; CDR3 protein: CSARTGGTEAFF
D gene: NA; V gene: TRBV6-1; J gene: TRBJ1-5; clone size: NA; CDR3 DNA: TGTGCCAGCAGCGAAGCCGGGACATTTTTCCAGCCCCAGCATTTT; CDR3 protein: CASSEAGTFFQPQHF
D gene: NA; V gene: TRBV2; J gene: TRBJ1-4; clone size: NA; CDR3 DNA: TGTGCCAGCAGTGAAGTCGCGCAGGGAGGGGAAAAACTGTTTTTT; CDR3 protein: CASSEVAQGGEKLFF
D gene: NA; V gene: TRBV7-3; J gene: TRBJ1-3; clone size: NA; CDR3 DNA: TGTGCCAGCAGCTTAAACCAGGGAAACACCATATATTTT; CDR3 protein: CASSLNQGNTIYF
D gene: NA; V gene: TRBV28; J gene: TRBJ1-1; clone size: NA; CDR3 DNA: TGTGCCAGCAGTCAAGCTGATATGTCGGTTAACACTGAAGCTTTCTTT; CDR3 protein: CASSQADMSVNTEAFF
D gene: TRBD1; V gene: TRBV18; J gene: TRBJ1-4; clone size: NA; CDR3 DNA: TGTGCCAGCTCACCGCAGGGACAGGGGCCCTATGGAGATGAAAAACTGTTTTTT; CDR3 protein: CASSPQGQGPYGDEKLFF
D gene: TRBD1; V gene: TRBV6-2/TRBV6-3; J gene: TRBJ1-2; clone size: few; CDR3 DNA: TGTGCCAGCAGTGACGAACCACCGGGACAGGGAACCTCTAACTATGGCTACACCTTC; CDR3 protein: CASSDEPPGQGTSNYGYTF
D gene: NA; V gene: TRBV7-9; J gene: TRBJ2-3; clone size: NA; CDR3 DNA: TGTGCCAGCAGCTTAGGGCAGGGGGGAGGTGATACGCAGTATTTT; CDR3 protein: CASSLGQGGGDTQYF
D gene: NA; V gene: TRBV29-1; J gene: TRBJ2-2; clone size: NA; CDR3 DNA: TGCAGCGTTGGACAGAACACCGGGGAGCTGTTTTTT; CDR3 protein: CSVGQNTGELFF
D gene: TRBD2; V gene: TRBV3-1/TRBV3-2; J gene: TRBJ2-1; clone size: NA; CDR3 DNA: TGTGCCAGCAGCCAGGGCCATCGAGGTAGCGGGACTAGCAATGAGCAGTTCTTC; CDR3 protein: CASSQGHRGSGTSNEQFF
D gene: TRBD1; V gene: TRBV5-4; J gene: TRBJ1-1; clone size: few; CDR3 DNA: TGTGCCAGCAGCTCCCCGACAGGGGGCCAATACACTGAAGCTTTCTTT; CDR3 protein: CASSSPTGGQYTEAFF
D gene: NA; V gene: TRBV2; J gene: TRBJ1-5; clone size: NA; CDR3 DNA: TGTGCCAGCAGTGATGTGTCAGACAATCAGCCCCAGCATTTT; CDR3 protein: CASSDVSDNQPQHF
D gene: NA; V gene: TRBV7-9; J gene: TRBJ2-2; clone size: NA; CDR3 DNA: TGTGCCAGCAGCTTAGACGTACAGTTATCGGGGGAGCTGTTTTTT; CDR3 protein: CASSLDVQLSGELFF
D gene: NA; V gene: TRBV19; J gene: TRBJ2-5; clone size: NA; CDR3 DNA: TGTGCCAGTAGTGACACTGGGTTCGAGACCCAGTACTTC; CDR3 protein: CASSDTGFETQYF
D gene: TRBD1; V gene: TRBV7-2; J gene: TRBJ2-5; clone size: NA; CDR3 DNA: TGTGCCAGCAGCTTAAGAGGGGACAGCCAAGAGACCCAGTACTTC; CDR3 protein: CASSLRGDSQETQYF
D gene: NA; V gene: TRBV5-1; J gene: TRBJ1-1; clone size: NA; CDR3 DNA: TGCGCCAGCAGCTTGGCCATGTCGAACACTGAAGCTTTCTTT; CDR3 protein: CASSLAMSNTEAFF
D gene: NA; V gene: TRBV18; J gene: TRBJ2-1; clone size: NA; CDR3 DNA: TGTGCCAGCTCACCTACCAGCTCCTACAATGAGCAGTTCTTC; CDR3 protein: CASSPTSSYNEQFF